This is a list of T cell receptor beta chains from one sample in a study of Graves' ophthalmopathy and Graves' hyperthyroidism. TCRdb re-derived calls from the multiplex PCR reads in MiXCR, one entry per CDR3 protein. Of 350,000 to 450,000 distinct CDR3 sequences in the sample, about 17% were seen once. The specimen was peripheral blood. The receptors come from a woman under 30 with Graves' ophthalmopathy. Each CDR3 is given with its conserved first and last residue. Fields, in order: CDR3 DNA, CDR3 protein, V gene, J gene, clone size, D gene. The D gene is left open where the match is weak. Some rows have no size entry. The others give once, few or many, or a class for an expanded clone.

TGTGCCAGCAAGCTTAGCGGGAGGGTTTACGAGCAGTACTTC	CASKLSGRVYEQYF	TRBV28	TRBJ2-7	few	TRBD2
TGCGCCAGCAGCCAAGATAACGAGAGCCCTAACTATGGCTACACCTTC	CASSQDNESPNYGYTF	TRBV4-3	TRBJ1-2	many	.
TGTGCCAGCAGTTCGTACGGGTACACTGAAGCTTTCTTT	CASSSYGYTEAFF	TRBV6-2/TRBV6-3	TRBJ1-1	many	.
TGTGCCAGCAGCGCGACACGGATCAGCTACGAGCAGTACTTC	CASSATRISYEQYF	TRBV6-2/TRBV6-3	TRBJ2-7	many	.
TGTGCCAGCAGTGAAGTGAGGGGGGGAGAGACCCAGTACTTC	CASSEVRGGETQYF	TRBV6-1	TRBJ2-5	.	.
TGTGCCAGCAGCTTAGGGAGGGGGGGCTTAGGCTACACCTTC	CASSLGRGGLGYTF	TRBV7-2	TRBJ1-2	many	.
TGCAGCGTTGGAGGGCCGAGGGCTAGCGGCTACGAGCAGTACTTC	CSVGGPRASGYEQYF	TRBV29-1	TRBJ2-7	many	TRBD2
TGTGCCAGCAGCTTAGTCGTGGGAGCCAATCAGCCCCAGCATTTT	CASSLVVGANQPQHF	TRBV7-2	TRBJ1-5	.	.
TGCGCCAGCAGCCAACCTACCTCCTACGAGCAGTACTTC	CASSQPTSYEQYF	TRBV4-1	TRBJ2-7	many	.
TGTGCCAGCAGTTTAAGTGGGAGAGGCGAGACCCAGTACTTC	CASSLSGRGETQYF	TRBV12-3/TRBV12-4	TRBJ2-5	.	.
TGTGCCAGCAGTTACGGGCCGCGGAGAAAGACCCAGTACTTC	CASSYGPRRKTQYF	TRBV6-2/TRBV6-3	TRBJ2-5	many	.
TGTGCCGCCGCGGACAGCTATAATTCACCCCTCCACTTT	CAAADSYNSPLHF	TRBV10-3	TRBJ1-6	.	.
TGCAGCGTGACCGAAGCAGGGGGCGGGACTGAAGCTTTCTTT	CSVTEAGGGTEAFF	TRBV29-1	TRBJ1-1	many	TRBD1
TGTGCCAGCAGCGACCATGCCTCTGGAAACACCATATATTTT	CASSDHASGNTIYF	TRBV7-2	TRBJ1-3	many	.
TGTGCCAGCAGTCGGGACAGGGTCTCTGGAAACACCATATATTTT	CASSRDRVSGNTIYF	TRBV12-3/TRBV12-4	TRBJ1-3	many	TRBD1